The clone carrying this T cell receptor beta chain was detected many times. For the unsorted libraries, 2 million PBMCs stored at -80 C served as input. The data originate from a study of neurological immune-mediated disorders. Each TCR transcript was tagged with a 10-nucleotide random UMI during 5'RACE. Over 190 million TCR-beta sequences from 15-18 subjects came from every sequencing run. TCRdb reanalysed the 5' RACE reads using MiXCR and keeps one entry per CDR3 protein. The sample has 28,000 or so distinct CDR3 sequences, around a fifth seen once. Germline CDR1 reads LGHNA; CDR2 reads YNFKEQ. This CDR3 is 16 amino acids long. V shed 0 bases and J shed 3 bases, with 13 bases lying between them.

Sequences were obtained from PBMCs. This clonotype was obtained from a woman aged 55-69 years in good health. The genes are TRBV4-2 and TRBJ2-3; no reliable D call. Here the CDR3 reads CASSQELPTRTDTQYF. Written as DNA, the CDR3 is TGTGCCAGCAGCCAAGAACTCCCGACTCGAACAGATACGCAGTATTTT.